Shown below are 29 T cell receptor beta chains from a single sample sequenced in a study of CD8 T cells in Susac syndrome. It was with random hexamers that roughly 0.45 to 1 ug RNA was reverse transcribed. TCRdb reprocessed the immunoSEQ multiplex PCR reads via MiXCR and lists one record per CDR3 protein. Among 100,000 to 150,000 distinct CDR3 sequences listed, around 94% were seen once. The sample taken for sequencing was CD8+ T cells from PBMCs. Receptors were obtained from a human donor with Susac syndrome.

The V and J genes are TRBV24-1 and TRBJ2-1; 11 bases agree with TRBD2. Germline loops: CDR1 KGHDR, CDR2 SFDVKD. The V and J ends lost 4 bases and 7 bases, in that order; junction bases with no gene match: 2. This CDR3 contains 14 residues. CDR3 in DNA: TGTGCCACCAGTGACGGGACTAGCGGTAATGAGCAGTTCTTC. As protein: CATSDGTSGNEQFF.

The CDR3, as DNA: TGTGCCAGTAGCCTTACAGGGGGCGGGAACACTGAAGCTTTCTTT. Translating gives CASSLTGGGNTEAFF. The rearrangement joins TRBV19 to TRBJ1-1; 9 bases match TRBD1. V trimming: 6 bases; J trimming: 1 base; junction bases outside the gene matches: 6. Germline V gene sequence: CDR1 LNHDA, CDR2 SQIVND (reference sequence). This CDR3 is built from 15 residues.

V gene TRBV12-3 or TRBV12-4 combines with J gene TRBJ1-2, with D possibly being TRBD1 (5 bases). The V end lost 7 bases, the J end lost 4 bases, and 16 bases lay between the germline ends. The CDR3 covers 14 residues. CDR3 DNA sequence: TGTGCCAGCACCTCTATTAGGAGGGGCTATGGCTACACCTTC. This gives the protein CASTSIRRGYGYTF.

The genes are TRBV3-1 and TRBJ2-2; D perhaps matches TRBD2 (6 bases). The CDR3 loop spans 16 amino acids. CDR1 LGHDT and CDR2 YNNKEL come from the germline V gene (reference sequence). V was trimmed by 4 bases and J by 3 bases, leaving 15 bases between them. The chain's CDR3 is CASSPTLREYTGELFF. Here the CDR3 DNA reads TGTGCCAGCAGCCCAACTCTCCGGGAGTACACCGGGGAGCTGTTTTTT.

This clonotype appeared a single time. The gene calls are TRBV3-1 and TRBJ2-7; 8 positions match TRBD2. CDR1 is LGHDT, CDR2 YNNKEL, per germline (reference sequence). Trimming took 4 bases from V and 3 from J; bases not matched to a gene: 5. The CDR3 loop spans 14 amino acids. The chain's CDR3 is CASSPGLAGYEQYF. The CDR3 DNA reads TGTGCCAGCAGCCCAGGACTAGCTGGCTACGAGCAGTACTTC.

A single count supports this clonotype. The J gene is TRBJ2-4, the V gene TRBV15; D remains unclear. There are 15 residues in the CDR3. Trimming shortened V by 5 bases and J by 0 bases, and 11 bases separated the two germline ends. Germline V gives CDR1 LNHNV, CDR2 YYDKDF (reference sequence). This CDR3 reads CATSRTRVAKNIQYF. The CDR3 region has the DNA TGTGCCACCAGCCGTACTCGGGTAGCCAAAAACATTCAGTACTTC.

This clonotype was observed once. J is TRBJ2-3 and V is TRBV6-1; tentatively, D is TRBD1 (6 bases). The length of the CDR3 is 14 residues. CDR1 MNHNS and CDR2 SASEGT come from the germline V gene. The V end was cut by 1 base, the J end by 4 bases, with 9 bases between. Written as DNA, the CDR3 is TGTGCCAGCAGTGAAGGAGAGGGGGCAGATACGCAGTATTTT. It encodes CASSEGEGADTQYF.

In nucleotides, the CDR3 is TGTGCCAGCAGCTTAGGGGCGGGGCCCCCTGGGGCCAACGTCCTGACTTTC. The encoded protein is CASSLGAGPPGANVLTF. The gene calls are TRBV7-6 and TRBJ2-6; D possibly corresponds to TRBD2 (6 bases). Germline loops: CDR1 SGHVS, CDR2 FNYEAQ. The CDR3 contains 17 residues. V lost 1 base and J lost 2, with 12 bases in between.

V and J are TRBV4-3 and TRBJ2-1; D not resolved. Germline loops: CDR1 LGHNA, CDR2 YSLEER. This CDR3 has 16 residues. V was trimmed by 4 bases and J by 5 bases, leaving 18 bases between them. The CDR3 spells CASSPLRSTYNNEQFF. CDR3 sequence (DNA): TGCGCCAGCAGCCCCCTCAGGTCGACGTATAACAATGAGCAGTTCTTC.

CDR3 loop: CASSLGAGGSYNEQFF. CDR3 DNA sequence: TGCGCCAGCAGCTTGGGGGCGGGAGGCTCCTACAATGAGCAGTTCTTC. The chain couples TRBV5-1 to TRBJ2-1; 8 bases align to TRBD2. The CDR3 is 16 amino acids. Germline trimming cut 0 bases from V and 0 bases from J; bases unmatched to any gene: 2. Germline V CDR1 and CDR2: SGHRS, YFSETQ.

This chain uses TRBV6-5 with TRBJ2-6, with D possibly being TRBD2 (5 bases). The germline gives CDR1 MNHEY, CDR2 SVGAGI. V gave up 4 bases and J gave up 4 bases, with 17 bases separating them. CDR3 length: 17 residues. CDR3 DNA: TGTGCCAGCAGTTCCACGAGAGAAGCGGCCGGGGCCAACGTCCTGACTTTC. Protein product: CASSSTREAAGANVLTF.

The CDR3 loop is CASSLAASGGERGSYEQYF. The CDR3 DNA sequence: TGTGCCAGCAGCTTAGCGGCTTCCGGGGGAGAACGTGGTTCCTACGAGCAGTACTTC. The chain employs TRBV7-8 and TRBJ2-7; D perhaps matches TRBD2 (6 bases). Germline-derived CDR1 and CDR2 are SGHVS and FQNEAQ. The CDR3 is 19 residues long. The V end lost 0 bases, the J end lost 1 base, and 22 bases lay between the germline ends.

This chain links TRBV30 with TRBJ1-5; D gene unclear. Trimming left V 1 base short and J 0 bases short, with 10 bases between. The CDR3 totals 15 residues. From germline, CDR1 is GTSNPN and CDR2 SVGIG (reference sequence). The CDR3 loop is CAWSGGSGSNQPQHF. The CDR3 DNA is TGTGCCTGGAGTGGTGGTAGTGGTAGCAATCAGCCCCAGCATTTT.

Written as DNA, the CDR3 is TGTGCCAGCAGCTTAGGGACAGGGGTGGTAGAGACCCAGTACTTC. Its protein is CASSLGTGVVETQYF. The chain couples TRBV7-9 to TRBJ2-5, with TRBD1 matching 9 bases. Looked up from germline, CDR1 is SEHNR and CDR2 is FQNEAQ (reference sequence). J was trimmed by 4 bases and V by 1 base; bases with no gene match: 4. The CDR3 spans 15 residues.

This clonotype has just a few counts. This chain connects TRBV6-1 to TRBJ2-1, with D possibly TRBD1 on 6 matching bases. Deletions cut 8 bases from V and 5 bases from J, with 10 bases between. There are 12 residues in the CDR3. Germline V gene data show CDR1 as MNHNS and CDR2 as SASEGT. The CDR3 sequence: CASRTGNNEQFF. CDR3 in DNA: TGTGCCAGCCGTACAGGGAACAATGAGCAGTTCTTC.

The chain is built from TRBV29-1 and TRBJ2-1; D assignment may be TRBD1 or TRBD2 (5 bases each). CDR3 length: 11 residues. The germline gives CDR1 SQVTM, CDR2 ANQGSEA. V was pared by 4 bases and J by 8 bases, with 9 bases between. CDR3 DNA: TGCAGCGTTGGTCGGGGCCATGAGCAGTTCTTC. Translated, it gives CSVGRGHEQFF.

This chain uses TRBV9 with TRBJ2-5; no reliable D call. Germline loops: CDR1 SGDLS, CDR2 YYNGEE. Trimming shortened V by 4 bases and J by 2 bases, and 12 bases separated the two germline ends. The CDR3 is made up of 14 amino acids. CDR3 sequence reads: CASSTLGNQETQYF. The CDR3 nucleotides are TGTGCCAGCAGCACCCTAGGGAATCAAGAGACCCAGTACTTC.

The CDR3 loop is CASSITGTGGRDEQFF. The CDR3 bases are TGCGCCAGCAGCATCACCGGGACAGGGGGCAGGGATGAGCAGTTCTTC. The V gene is TRBV5-1, the J gene TRBJ2-1; 12 positions match TRBD1. The CDR3 length is 16 residues. Germline CDR1 and CDR2: SGHRS and YFSETQ. V lost 4 bases and J lost 8; bases outside the gene matches: 10.

The genes are TRBV2 and TRBJ2-1; tentatively, D is TRBD1 (6 bases). CDR3 length equals 14 residues. Germline lookup yields CDR1 SNHLY and CDR2 FYNNEI. The V and J ends lost 6 bases and 2 bases respectively, with 11 bases between them. CDR3 bases: TGTGCCAGCAGAAAGGGGGTAACCTACAATGAGCAGTTCTTC. Residues: CASRKGVTYNEQFF.

A few counts support this clonotype. The chain carries TRBV27 and TRBJ2-7; possibly TRBD2 for D (6 bases). Germline CDR1 reads MNHEY; CDR2 reads SMNVEV (reference sequence). This CDR3 is built from 13 residues. V dropped 5 bases and J dropped 1 base, with 9 bases sitting between them. The CDR3: CASSPSGSYEQYF. In DNA form, the CDR3 reads TGTGCCAGCAGTCCCAGCGGGTCCTACGAGCAGTACTTC.

This clonotype has a single count. This chain connects TRBV6-5 to TRBJ1-2; 12 bases are shared with TRBD1. The junction had 5 bases not matched to a gene; V was cut back by 4 bases and J by 8 bases. The CDR3 extends over 14 amino acids. CDR1 MNHEY and CDR2 SVGAGI come from the germline V gene. For the CDR3, the DNA is TGTGCCAGCAGTTTGGGACAGGGGGCTCAGGGCTACACCTTC. Protein product: CASSLGQGAQGYTF.

This clonotype was counted a few times. The chain employs TRBV19 and TRBJ2-1; a possible D gene is TRBD1 (6 bases). The length of the CDR3 is 14 residues. Per germline, CDR1 LNHDA and CDR2 SQIVND (reference sequence). Between the trimmed V and J ends, which lost 5 bases and 4 bases, there was a span of 12 bases. The CDR3 spells CASSQGQIYNEQFF. The CDR3 nucleotides are TGTGCCAGTAGTCAAGGACAGATATACAATGAGCAGTTCTTC.

The CDR3 is CASSTQGGSTDTQYF. The CDR3 bases are TGTGCCAGCAGCACACAGGGGGGAAGCACAGATACGCAGTATTTT. The rearrangement uses TRBV28 and TRBJ2-3; 8 nucleotides align to TRBD1. Germline-derived CDR1 and CDR2 are MDHEN and SYDVKM. J lost 0 bases, V lost 6 bases, and 5 bases had no gene match. The CDR3 contains 15 residues.

The J gene is TRBJ2-1, the V gene TRBV7-9, with 8 bases that match TRBD1. The CDR3 is made up of 15 amino acids. V shed 4 bases, J shed 8 bases, and the junction held 10 bases outside the gene matches. The germline V gene has CDR1 SEHNR and CDR2 FQNEAQ (reference sequence). The CDR3 sequence is CASSSDTRGLYEQFF. For the CDR3, the DNA is TGTGCCAGCAGCTCAGACACCAGGGGGCTCTATGAGCAGTTCTTC.

The genes are TRBV28 and TRBJ2-7; no firm D call. Germline assignment: CDR1 MDHEN and CDR2 SYDVKM. The CDR3 contains 10 residues. The germline V and J ends were trimmed by 5 bases and 9 bases, with 8 bases remaining between them. The CDR3 DNA is TGTGCCAGCAGTGGAGCGTGGCAGTACTTC. Its protein product is CASSGAWQYF.

The chain uses TRBV12-3 or TRBV12-4 and TRBJ1-2; possible D gene TRBD1, 6 bases. The V gene lost 8 bases and the J gene lost 0 bases, with 16 bases spanning the gap. The CDR3 sequence is 15 residues long. CDR3 nucleotides: TGTGCCAGCGCGGGGGCTTCCGCGCCTAACTATGGCTACACCTTC. Encoded protein: CASAGASAPNYGYTF.

This clonotype was counted once. V usage is TRBV24-1 and J usage is TRBJ2-7; possible D gene TRBD1, 6 bases. V gave up 0 bases and J gave up 0 bases, with 17 bases separating them. The CDR3 is made up of 18 amino acids. CDR1 and CDR2 from the germline V gene are KGHDR and SFDVKD. The CDR3 region is CATSDLWSGHFTSYEQYF. Written as DNA, the CDR3 is TGTGCCACCAGTGATTTGTGGTCGGGACACTTCACCTCCTACGAGCAGTACTTC.

The chain combines TRBV12-3 or TRBV12-4 with TRBJ2-7; 7 bases line up with TRBD2. CDR3 length: 15 amino acids. J lost 3 bases, V lost 5 bases, and 10 bases had no gene match. The CDR3 loop is CASSPAGDPYYEQYF. CDR3 DNA: TGTGCCAGCAGTCCGGCGGGGGACCCCTACTACGAGCAGTACTTC.

The chain has TRBV27 and TRBJ2-7; D not certain. The V gene lost 1 base and the J gene lost 2 bases, with 9 bases spanning the gap. CDR3 length equals 14 residues. The germline gives CDR1 MNHEY, CDR2 SMNVEV (reference sequence). The CDR3 loop reads CASSLFGRPYEQYF. The CDR3 region has the DNA TGTGCCAGCAGTTTATTCGGCAGACCCTACGAGCAGTACTTC.